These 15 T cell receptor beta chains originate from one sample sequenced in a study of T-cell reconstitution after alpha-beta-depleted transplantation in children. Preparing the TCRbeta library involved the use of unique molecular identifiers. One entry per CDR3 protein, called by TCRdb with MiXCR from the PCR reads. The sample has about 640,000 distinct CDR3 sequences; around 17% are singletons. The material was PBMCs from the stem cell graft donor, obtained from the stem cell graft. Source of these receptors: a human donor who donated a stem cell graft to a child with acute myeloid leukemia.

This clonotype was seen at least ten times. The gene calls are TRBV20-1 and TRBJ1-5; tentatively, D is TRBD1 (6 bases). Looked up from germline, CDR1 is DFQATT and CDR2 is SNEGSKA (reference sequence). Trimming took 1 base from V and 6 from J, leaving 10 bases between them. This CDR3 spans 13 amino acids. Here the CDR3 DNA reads TGCAGTGCTAGAGGAGGGGGGACTCAGCCCCAGCATTTT. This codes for CSARGGGTQPQHF.

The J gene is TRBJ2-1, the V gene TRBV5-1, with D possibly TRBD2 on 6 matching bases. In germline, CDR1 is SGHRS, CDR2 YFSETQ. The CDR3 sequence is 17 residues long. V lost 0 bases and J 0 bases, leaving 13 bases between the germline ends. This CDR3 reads CASSLDRFGSSYNEQFF. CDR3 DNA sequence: TGCGCCAGCAGCTTGGACCGGTTCGGGAGCTCCTACAATGAGCAGTTCTTC. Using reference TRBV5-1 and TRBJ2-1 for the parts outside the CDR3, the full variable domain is KAGVTQTPRYLIKTRGQQVTLSCSPISGHRSVSWYQQTPGQGLQFLFEYFSETQRNKGNFPGRFSGRQFSNSRSEMNVSTLELGDSALYLCASSLDRFGSSYNEQFFGPGTRLTVL.

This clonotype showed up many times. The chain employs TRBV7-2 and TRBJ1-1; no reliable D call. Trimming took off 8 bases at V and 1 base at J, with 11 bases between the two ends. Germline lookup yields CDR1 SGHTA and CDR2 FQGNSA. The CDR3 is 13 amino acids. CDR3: CASGMVGNTEAFF. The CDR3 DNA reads TGTGCCAGCGGTATGGTGGGGAACACTGAAGCTTTCTTT.

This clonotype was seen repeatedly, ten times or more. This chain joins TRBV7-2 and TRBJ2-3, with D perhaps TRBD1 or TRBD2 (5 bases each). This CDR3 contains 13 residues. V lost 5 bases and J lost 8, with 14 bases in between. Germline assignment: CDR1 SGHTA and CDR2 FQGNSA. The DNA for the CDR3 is TGTGCCAGCAGCCGGGACCTGGCGGGTACGCAGTATTTT. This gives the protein CASSRDLAGTQYF. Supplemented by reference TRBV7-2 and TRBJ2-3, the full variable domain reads GAGVSQSPSNKVTEKGKDVELRCDPISGHTALYWYRQSLGQGLEFLIYFQGNSAPDKSGLPSDRFSAERTGGSVSTLTIQRTQQEDSAVYLCASSRDLAGTQYFGPGTRLTVL.

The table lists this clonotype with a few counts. The CDR3 protein is CATSRDTGPGGNQPQHF. DNA for the CDR3: TGTGCCACCAGCAGAGATACGGGACCCGGGGGCAATCAGCCCCAGCATTTT. This chain uses TRBV15 with TRBJ1-5; weak D call: TRBD1 (5 bases). The CDR3 length is 17 residues. Germline V CDR1 and CDR2: LNHNV, YYDKDF (reference sequence). V was trimmed by 0 bases and J by 2 bases, leaving 14 bases between them.

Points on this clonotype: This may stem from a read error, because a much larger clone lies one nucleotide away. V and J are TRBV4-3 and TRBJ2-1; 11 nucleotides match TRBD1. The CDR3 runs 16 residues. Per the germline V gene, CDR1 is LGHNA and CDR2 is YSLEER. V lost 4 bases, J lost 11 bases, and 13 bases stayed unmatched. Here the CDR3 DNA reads TGCGCCAGCAGCCGATCCGGGACAGGGGGAAGAGATAAGCAGTTCTTC. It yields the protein CASSRSGTGGRDKQFF.

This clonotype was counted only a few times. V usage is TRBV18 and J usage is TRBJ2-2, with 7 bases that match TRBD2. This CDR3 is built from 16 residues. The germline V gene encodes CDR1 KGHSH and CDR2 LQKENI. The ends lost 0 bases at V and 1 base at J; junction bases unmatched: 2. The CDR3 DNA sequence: TGTGCCAGCTCACCACCCAGCGGGGTGAACACCGGGGAGCTGTTTTTT. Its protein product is CASSPPSGVNTGELFF.

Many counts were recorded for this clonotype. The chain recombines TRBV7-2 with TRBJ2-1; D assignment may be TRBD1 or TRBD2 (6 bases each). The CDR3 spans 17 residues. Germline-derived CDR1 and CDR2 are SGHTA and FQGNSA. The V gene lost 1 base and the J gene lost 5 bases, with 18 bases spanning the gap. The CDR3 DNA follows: TGTGCCAGCAGCTTAGGCCGTCGGACGGGGGCCAACAATGAGCAGTTCTTC. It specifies CASSLGRRTGANNEQFF.

Written as DNA, the CDR3 is TGTGCCACCAGTGATTTCCGGGACGGCCACCTAGCGAACACCGGGGAGCTGTTTTTT. It yields the protein CATSDFRDGHLANTGELFF. The chain has TRBV24-1 and TRBJ2-2; perhaps D is TRBD1 or TRBD2 (5 bases each). CDR3 length: 19 amino acids. V shed 1 base and J shed 0 bases, with 17 bases lying between them. CDR1 is KGHDR, CDR2 SFDVKD, per germline.

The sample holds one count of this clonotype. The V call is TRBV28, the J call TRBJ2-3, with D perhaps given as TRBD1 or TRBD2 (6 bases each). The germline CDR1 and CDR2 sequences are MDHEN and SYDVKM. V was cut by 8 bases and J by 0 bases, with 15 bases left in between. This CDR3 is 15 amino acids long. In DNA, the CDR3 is TGTGCCAGCCTAGGGAGGCAGGGGAGCACAGATACGCAGTATTTT. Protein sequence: CASLGRQGSTDTQYF.

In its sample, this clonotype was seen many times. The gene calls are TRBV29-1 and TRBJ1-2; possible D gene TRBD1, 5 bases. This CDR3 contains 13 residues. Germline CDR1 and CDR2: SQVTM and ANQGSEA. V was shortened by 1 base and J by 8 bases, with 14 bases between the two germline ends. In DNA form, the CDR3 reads TGCAGCGTTGAAGTAAAAAGGGACTGGGGCTACACCTTC. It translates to CSVEVKRDWGYTF. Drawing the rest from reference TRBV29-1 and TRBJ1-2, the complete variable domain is SAVISQKPSRDICQRGTSLTIQCQVDSQVTMMFWYRQQPGQSLTLIATANQGSEATYESGFVIDKFPISRPNLTFSTLTVSNMSPEDSSIYLCSVEVKRDWGYTFGSGTRLTVV.

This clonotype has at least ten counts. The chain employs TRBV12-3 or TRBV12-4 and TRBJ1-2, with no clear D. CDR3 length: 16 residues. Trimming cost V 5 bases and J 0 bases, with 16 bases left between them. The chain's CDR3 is CASSASRRAANYGYTF. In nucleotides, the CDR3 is TGTGCCAGCAGTGCCTCTAGGAGGGCAGCTAACTATGGCTACACCTTC.

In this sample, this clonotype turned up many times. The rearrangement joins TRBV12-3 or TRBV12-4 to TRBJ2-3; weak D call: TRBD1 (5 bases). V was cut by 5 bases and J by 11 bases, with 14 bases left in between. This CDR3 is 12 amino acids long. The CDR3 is CASSQGASEQYF. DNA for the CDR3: TGTGCCAGCAGTCAAGGGGCTAGTGAGCAGTATTTT.

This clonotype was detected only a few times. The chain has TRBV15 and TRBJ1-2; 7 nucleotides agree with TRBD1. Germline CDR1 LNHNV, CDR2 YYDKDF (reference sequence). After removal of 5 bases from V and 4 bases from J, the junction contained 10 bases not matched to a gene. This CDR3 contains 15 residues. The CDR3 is CATSPKTGTFYGYTF. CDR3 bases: TGTGCCACCAGCCCGAAGACAGGGACCTTCTATGGCTACACCTTC.

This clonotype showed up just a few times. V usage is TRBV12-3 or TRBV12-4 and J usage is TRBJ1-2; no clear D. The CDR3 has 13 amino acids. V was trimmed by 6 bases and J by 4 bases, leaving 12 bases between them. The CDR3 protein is CASSPPGGYGYTF. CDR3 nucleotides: TGTGCCAGCAGCCCCCCGGGAGGCTATGGCTACACCTTC.